This TCR beta chain stems from a study of T cells in Graves' hyperthyroidism and ophthalmopathy. Study conclusions and caveats: In validation, the model predicted ophthalmopathy. These predictions came a median roughly 6 months before onset.

CDR1 MNHNS and CDR2 SASEGT come from the germline V gene. The CDR3 is 14 residues long. V lost 6 bases and J lost 7; bases outside the gene matches: 10. The investigators amplified TCR beta CDR3 regions from RNA transcripts. The HTBI primer set was used in a first-round RT-PCR of the TCR CDR3. Each CDR3 protein is one row after TCRdb ran MiXCR on the multiplex PCR reads. Of 540,000 or so distinct CDR3 sequences in the sample, 15% to 17% were seen once. From around 11 ml of fresh peripheral blood, PBMCs were isolated. This clonotype was counted many times. Antigen: not known. This sequence was found in a woman under 40 with Graves' hyperthyroidism. The rearrangement links TRBV6-1 to TRBJ1-1; 8 bases are shared with TRBD1. The sequencing sample was made of blood. CDR3 in DNA: TGTGCCAGCAGACCTTCCCAGGGGGCCGGTGAAGCTTTCTTT. Translated: CASRPSQGAGEAFF.